Listed here are 9 T cell receptor beta chains from one sample, sequenced in a study of blood T cell repertoires in COVID-19. Here immunoSEQ multiplex PCR was the method, and the copy in TCRdb shows in-frame clones only, minus some. The sample holds hundreds of thousands of clones; about 87% are singletons and the top ten take about 3%. Sample: PBMCs or T cells enriched from blood (not recorded which). The receptors were gathered from a woman in her forties or fifties who had recovered from COVID-19.

The rearrangement uses TRBV10-2 and TRBJ2-3; 8 nucleotides align to TRBD2. This CDR3 has 14 residues. Trimming removed 2 bases from V and 3 bases from J; junction bases left unmatched: 1. Germline V gives CDR1 WSHSY, CDR2 SAAADI. The DNA for the CDR3 is TGCGCCAGCAGTGAGCTAGCGGGTACAGATACGCAGTATTTT. Its protein product is CASSELAGTDTQYF.

This clone was recorded once. The chain employs TRBV3-1 (or the pseudogene TRBV3-2) and TRBJ2-6; D may be TRBD2 (6 bases). The germline V and J ends were trimmed by 6 bases and 0 bases, with 12 bases remaining between them. This CDR3 spans 16 amino acids. Germline CDR1 reads LGHDT; CDR2 reads YNNKEL (reference sequence). CDR3 coding DNA: TGTGCCAGCAGGAGGACCGGGAGCTCTGGGGCCAACGTCCTGACTTTC. Protein product: CASRRTGSSGANVLTF.

The V call is TRBV28, the J call TRBJ1-4, with D hard to call. The germline CDR1 and CDR2 sequences are MDHEN and SYDVKM. V lost 2 bases, J lost 2 bases, and 6 bases lay in between. CDR3 size: 14 residues. The CDR3 loop is CASSLTGTNEKLFF. CDR3 in DNA: TGTGCCAGCAGTTTAACGGGTACTAATGAAAAACTGTTTTTT. Full variable domain (missing parts from reference TRBV28 and TRBJ1-4): DVKVTQSSRYLVKRTGEKVFLECVQDMDHENMFWYRQDPGLGLRLIYFSYDVKMKEKGDIPEGYSVSREKKERFSLILESASTNQTSMYLCASSLTGTNEKLFFGSGTQLSVL.

The chain combines TRBV9 with TRBJ1-2; D gene unclear. Germline values: CDR1 SGDLS, CDR2 YYNGEE. The CDR3 has 15 residues. V gave up 0 bases and J gave up 3 bases, with 12 bases separating them. In DNA form, the CDR3 reads TGTGCCAGCAGCGTAGAGGGCGGGAGTGACTATGGCTACACCTTC. Its protein is CASSVEGGSDYGYTF.

The chain carries TRBV28 and TRBJ2-4; D remains ambiguous. The ends were cut back, 5 bases at V and 3 bases at J, with 11 bases in the middle. This CDR3 is built from 14 residues. CDR1 MDHEN and CDR2 SYDVKM come from the germline V gene. CDR3 sequence: CASSLENNKNIQYF. DNA of the CDR3: TGTGCCAGCAGTCTAGAGAACAACAAAAACATTCAGTACTTC.

The chain carries TRBV28 and TRBJ2-1; TRBD2 agrees at 7 bases. The germline CDR1 and CDR2 sequences are MDHEN and SYDVKM. The J segment lost 7 bases and the V segment lost 5 bases, leaving 14 bases of the junction unmatched. There are 16 residues in the CDR3. Here the CDR3 reads CASSPAQLGRSNEQFF. The CDR3 coding sequence is TGTGCCAGCAGTCCCGCGCAGCTCGGGAGGTCGAATGAGCAGTTCTTC.

This rearrangement joins TRBV10-3 to TRBJ2-2, with D unresolved. V lost 1 base and J lost 0, with 6 bases in between. The length of the CDR3 is 15 residues. In germline, CDR1 is ENHRY, CDR2 SYGVKD. CDR3 DNA sequence: TGTGCCATCAGTGAGTTGGCTTCGAACACCGGGGAGCTGTTTTTT. This codes for CAISELASNTGELFF.

The J gene is TRBJ1-2, the V gene TRBV5-8; D not certain. The CDR3 is 14 residues long. Trimming shortened V by 4 bases and J by 4 bases, and 14 bases separated the two germline ends. The V gene's germline CDR1 is SGHTS and CDR2 YDEGEE. Here the CDR3 DNA reads TGTGCCAGCAGCGACCCCGGGAGTGTCTATGGCTACACCTTC. This codes for CASSDPGSVYGYTF.

This rearrangement joins TRBV20-1 to TRBJ2-1, with D perhaps TRBD1 (5 bases). The CDR3 is 13 residues long. Germline CDR1 reads DFQATT; CDR2 reads SNEGSKA (reference sequence). Trimming left V 3 bases short and J 2 bases short, with 8 bases between. The CDR3, as DNA: TGCAGTGCTAGTCAGGGTCCCTACAATGAGCAGTTCTTC. It encodes CSASQGPYNEQFF.